This is a list of T cell receptor beta chains from one sample in a study of shared clonotypes between healthy human individuals. TCRdb's copy holds only in-frame clones and misses some; the assay was immunoSEQ multiplex PCR. The table lists around 2,000,000 clones, roughly 94% of them singletons. The sequencing input was naive CD8+ T cells sorted from blood. These receptors came from a man younger than 35 in good health. CDR3s include the opening cysteine and the closing phenylalanine or tryptophan. The D gene is left open where the match is weak. For some rows the clone size is stated as once, few or many, or as a class when expanded; others skip it.

v_call	j_call	d_call	clone_size	cdr3_aa	cdr3_nt
TRBV4-3	TRBJ2-7	NA	NA	CASSQDSAGYEQYF	TGCGCCAGCAGCCAAGATTCGGCGGGATACGAGCAGTACTTC
TRBV15	TRBJ2-7	NA	once	CATSRDGEGAFYEQYF	TGTGCCACCAGCAGAGATGGGGAAGGGGCCTTTTACGAGCAGTACTTC
TRBV5-6	TRBJ1-1	NA	NA	CASSLSGGTEAFF	TGTGCCAGCAGCTTGTCGGGAGGCACTGAAGCTTTCTTT
TRBV19	TRBJ1-6	TRBD1	NA	CASSWGTGYNSPLHF	TGTGCCAGTAGTTGGGGGACAGGTTATAATTCACCCCTCCACTTT
TRBV4-2	TRBJ1-5	NA	NA	CASSQVHGQNQPQHF	TGTGCCAGCAGCCAAGTGCACGGACAAAATCAGCCCCAGCATTTT
TRBV5-4	TRBJ2-7	NA	NA	CASSFIGGPTYEQYF	TGTGCCAGCAGCTTTATTGGGGGGCCCACCTACGAGCAGTACTTC
TRBV12-5	TRBJ2-1	NA	NA	CASGSTPVSGHSYNEQFF	TGTGCTAGTGGTTCGACCCCCGTATCCGGCCACTCCTACAATGAGCAGTTCTTC
TRBV29-1	TRBJ1-2	TRBD1	NA	CSVVHPRDSYGYTF	TGCAGCGTGGTCCACCCCAGGGACAGCTATGGCTACACCTTC
TRBV7-2	TRBJ2-2	TRBD2	NA	CASSPALQRGGDTGELFF	TGTGCCAGCAGCCCCGCCCTCCAGCGGGGGGGGGACACCGGGGAGCTGTTTTTT
TRBV13	TRBJ2-1	NA	NA	CASSLAVASYNEQFF	TGTGCCAGCAGCTTAGCGGTAGCCTCCTACAATGAGCAGTTCTTC
TRBV6-5	TRBJ1-2	NA	NA	CASSYGIQGGYGYTF	TGTGCCAGCAGTTATGGGATACAGGGAGGTTATGGCTACACCTTC
TRBV2	TRBJ1-1	NA	NA	CASPSGTGQGNTEAFF	TGTGCCAGCCCCTCGGGAACAGGGCAAGGGAACACTGAAGCTTTCTTT
TRBV10-3	TRBJ1-2	NA	NA	CASTGQPQGGYTF	TGTGCCAGTACCGGTCAGCCCCAAGGCGGCTACACCTTC
TRBV11-2	TRBJ2-7	TRBD2	NA	CASSSGTTHYEQYF	TGTGCCAGCAGCTCTGGGACTACCCACTACGAGCAGTACTTC
TRBV6-5	TRBJ2-1	NA	once	CASSYSGEDYNEQFF	TGTGCCAGCAGTTACTCGGGGGAGGACTACAATGAGCAGTTCTTC
TRBV6-6	TRBJ2-7	NA	NA	CASSDPEVPYEQYF	TGTGCCAGCAGTGACCCGGAAGTGCCCTACGAGCAGTACTTC
TRBV6-5	TRBJ2-1	NA	NA	CASSLDELGVEQFF	TGTGCCAGCAGTCTGGACGAGCTGGGAGTAGAGCAGTTCTTC
TRBV6-6	TRBJ2-7	TRBD1	NA	CASSYQDRVDYEQYF	TGTGCCAGCAGTTACCAGGACAGGGTGGACTACGAGCAGTACTTC
TRBV27	TRBJ2-3	NA	NA	CASSLYGDTQYF	TGTGCCAGCAGTTTATACGGTGATACGCAGTATTTT
TRBV14	TRBJ2-6	NA	NA	CASSQLAQPISGANVLTF	TGTGCCAGCAGCCAACTGGCCCAACCGATATCTGGGGCCAACGTCCTGACTTTC
TRBV6-1	TRBJ2-7	NA	NA	CASSTHPEDSYEQYF	TGTGCCAGCAGTACACACCCGGAGGACTCCTACGAGCAGTACTTC
TRBV30	TRBJ2-7	NA	NA	CATGTDIYEQYF	TGTGCCACCGGGACGGACATCTACGAGCAGTACTTC
TRBV19	TRBJ2-1	NA	NA	CASSIGSETINEQFF	TGTGCCAGTAGTATAGGTTCCGAGACTATCAATGAGCAGTTCTTC
TRBV27	TRBJ2-7	NA	once	CASGTDSYEQYF	TGTGCCAGCGGGACGGACTCCTACGAGCAGTACTTC
TRBV13	TRBJ2-2	TRBD2	NA	CASSRTSENTGELFF	TGTGCCAGCAGCCGGACTAGCGAGAACACCGGGGAGCTGTTTTTT
TRBV14	TRBJ2-7	NA	NA	CASSHDQGLNEQYF	TGTGCCAGCAGCCACGATCAGGGTCTCAACGAGCAGTACTTC
TRBV4-3	TRBJ2-2	TRBD1	NA	CASSPTGGGGTGELFF	TGCGCCAGCAGCCCAACAGGGGGCGGGGGAACCGGGGAGCTGTTTTTT
TRBV4-3	TRBJ2-4	TRBD1	NA	CASSPSTRGTGGGNIQYF	TGCGCCAGCAGCCCTAGCACCCGCGGGACAGGGGGCGGAAACATTCAGTACTTC
TRBV11-2	TRBJ2-3	NA	NA	CASSFDLTPDTQYF	TGTGCCAGCAGCTTCGACCTCACCCCAGATACGCAGTATTTT
TRBV9	TRBJ1-3	TRBD1	NA	CASSAGGGAGNTIYF	TGTGCCAGCAGCGCAGGGGGAGGGGCTGGAAACACCATATATTTT
TRBV4-1	TRBJ2-6	NA	NA	CASSRTSSSGANVLTF	TGCGCCAGCAGTCGGACGTCGAGCTCTGGGGCCAACGTCCTGACTTTC
TRBV4-3	TRBJ2-3	TRBD2	once	CASSQLLAGVADTQYF	TGCGCCAGCAGCCAACTACTAGCGGGAGTTGCAGATACGCAGTATTTT
TRBV5-1	TRBJ2-7	TRBD2	NA	CASSPGASGGPSYEQYF	TGCGCCAGCAGCCCCGGCGCTAGCGGGGGGCCCTCCTACGAGCAGTACTTC
TRBV7-9	TRBJ2-7	NA	few	CASSLGQIEQYF	TGTGCCAGCAGCTTGGGGCAGATCGAGCAGTACTTC
TRBV11-3	TRBJ2-2	NA	NA	CASSTRDSNTGELFF	TGTGCCAGCAGCACCCGTGACTCGAACACCGGGGAGCTGTTTTTT
TRBV5-6	TRBJ1-1	NA	NA	CASSLGEAGGAFF	TGTGCCAGCAGCTTGGGGGAGGCGGGTGGCGCTTTCTTT
TRBV6-1	TRBJ2-3	TRBD2	once	CASSDPSGGSDTQYF	TGTGCCAGCAGTGACCCTAGCGGGGGGTCAGATACGCAGTATTTT
TRBV7-2	TRBJ2-7	TRBD2	NA	CASSLGLAGAWWYF	TGTGCCAGCAGCTTAGGGCTAGCGGGGGCTTGGTGGTACTTC
TRBV14	TRBJ2-7	NA	NA	CASSHLSYEQYF	TGTGCCAGCAGTCACTTGTCCTACGAGCAGTACTTC
TRBV30	TRBJ1-1	NA	NA	CAWSVDTNTEAFF	TGTGCCTGGAGTGTGGACACAAACACTGAAGCTTTCTTT
TRBV12-5	TRBJ1-1	TRBD1	NA	CASGFGTGLEAFF	TGTGCTAGTGGTTTCGGGACAGGTCTTGAAGCTTTCTTT
TRBV5-6	TRBJ2-3	TRBD2	NA	CASSGLTSGGFTDTQYF	TGTGCCAGCAGCGGGTTAACTAGCGGGGGCTTCACAGATACGCAGTATTTT
TRBV29-1	TRBJ2-7	NA	NA	CSVEKGGHGTYEQYF	TGCAGCGTTGAAAAAGGTGGACACGGTACCTACGAGCAGTACTTC
TRBV19	TRBJ2-7	NA	NA	CASSDSYEQYF	TGTGCCAGCTCGGACTCCTACGAGCAGTACTTC
TRBV4-1	TRBJ2-7	TRBD2	NA	CASSSSSGRAHEQYF	TGCGCCAGCAGCTCAAGCAGCGGGAGGGCCCACGAGCAGTACTTC
TRBV27	TRBJ2-4	TRBD2	NA	CASSLTGGGAKNIQYF	TGTGCCAGCAGTTTAACCGGGGGGGGTGCCAAAAACATTCAGTACTTC
TRBV28	TRBJ2-3	NA	NA	CAHGGLSDTQYF	TGTGCCCACGGGGGTTTGTCAGATACGCAGTATTTT
TRBV6-5	TRBJ1-1	NA	NA	CASSYSVATEAFF	TGTGCCAGCAGTTACTCGGTGGCCACTGAAGCTTTCTTT
TRBV11-2	TRBJ2-3	NA	NA	CASSTSVGDMDTQYF	TGTGCCAGCAGTACTAGCGTTGGGGACATGGATACGCAGTATTTT
TRBV7-2	TRBJ2-2	TRBD1	NA	CASSGGQPNTGELFF	TGTGCCAGCAGCGGGGGACAGCCGAACACCGGGGAGCTGTTTTTT
TRBV19	TRBJ1-5	NA	NA	CASSMMVPEPQHF	TGTGCCAGTAGTATGATGGTTCCGGAGCCCCAGCATTTT
TRBV7-9	TRBJ2-1	TRBD2	NA	CASSLGAGVPYNEQFF	TGTGCCAGCAGCTTAGGGGCGGGAGTCCCCTACAATGAGCAGTTCTTC
TRBV6-1	TRBJ2-1	NA	NA	CASRYNEQFF	TGTGCCAGCAGGTACAATGAGCAGTTCTTC
TRBV19	TRBJ1-5	NA	once	CASSSIYQPQHF	TGTGCCAGTAGTTCGATCTACCAGCCCCAGCATTTT